This T cell receptor (beta chain) was profiled in a study of T cell changes during pregnancy in multiple sclerosis (dated by TCRdb to the late 2010s). General notes on the study: The study looked at changes in the T cell repertoire across pregnancy in women with multiple sclerosis.

In regard to this clone: The antigen this receptor binds is unknown. It has no much larger one-base neighbor in the sample; base qualities were not kept.

Including cysteine and phenylalanine, the CDR3 has 14 amino acids. Only CDR3 DNA remains: 42 bases, in frame from the first base. The germline V gene encodes CDR1 LNHDA and CDR2 SQIVND (reference sequence). From V the trimming removes 2 bases and from J it removes 6 bases, while the gene matches leave 3 bases of the junction unaccounted for. Library prep was done by the immunoSEQ multiplex PCR assay. What TCRdb holds here is the immuneACCESS table cut down to in-frame rearrangements. Part of the clones is not present; checked against another copy, under half of the missing clones reflect an unresolved V gene, and the others are unexplained. This sample is represented by about 23,000 clones; roughly nine tenths of them were singletons. Together, the top ten hold approximately 8% of the sample.

The receptor chain draws on TRBV19 and TRBJ1-2; 10 central bases correspond to TRBD1. This clonotype was obtained from a female donor with multiple sclerosis, enrolled in a pregnancy study. Here the sequenced sample was CD8+ T cells from peripheral blood mononuclear cells, taken after pregnancy. The nucleotide sequence is TGTGCCAGTAGTATAATGGACAGGGGGGATGGCTACACCTTC. It codes for CASSIMDRGDGYTF.